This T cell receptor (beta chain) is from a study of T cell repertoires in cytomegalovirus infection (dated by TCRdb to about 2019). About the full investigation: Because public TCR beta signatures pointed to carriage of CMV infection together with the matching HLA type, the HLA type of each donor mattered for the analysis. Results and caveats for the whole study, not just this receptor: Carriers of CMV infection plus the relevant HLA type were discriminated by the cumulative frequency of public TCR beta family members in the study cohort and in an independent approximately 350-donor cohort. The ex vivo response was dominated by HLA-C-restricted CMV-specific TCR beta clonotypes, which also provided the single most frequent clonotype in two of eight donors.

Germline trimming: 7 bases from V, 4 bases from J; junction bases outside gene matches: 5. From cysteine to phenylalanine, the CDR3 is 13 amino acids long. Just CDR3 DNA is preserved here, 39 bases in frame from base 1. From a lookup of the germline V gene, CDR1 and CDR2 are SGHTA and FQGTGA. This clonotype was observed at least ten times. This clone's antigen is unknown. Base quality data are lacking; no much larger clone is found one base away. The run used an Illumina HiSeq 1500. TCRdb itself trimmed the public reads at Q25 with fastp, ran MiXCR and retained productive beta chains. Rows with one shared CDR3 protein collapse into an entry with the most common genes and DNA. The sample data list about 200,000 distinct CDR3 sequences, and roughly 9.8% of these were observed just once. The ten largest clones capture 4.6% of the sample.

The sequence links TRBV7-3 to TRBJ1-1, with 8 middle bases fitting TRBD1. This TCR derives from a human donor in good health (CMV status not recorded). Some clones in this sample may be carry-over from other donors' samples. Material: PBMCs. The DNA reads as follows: TGTGCCAGCAAAGAGACAGGGGCCACTGAAGCTTTCTTT. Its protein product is CASKETGATEAFF.